This T cell receptor (beta chain) was profiled in a study of OX40 agonist ivuxolimab in advanced cancers. At the level of the study: The patients received agonistic anti-OX40 (CD134) antibody ivuxolimab. The dose-escalation cohort had hepatocellular carcinoma, melanoma, renal cell or head and neck cancer. The eligibility criteria allowed prior anti-PD-1, anti-PD-L1 or anti-CTLA-4 therapy, and 40% had some.

Germline V gene sequence: CDR1 SGHVS, CDR2 FQNEAQ. V was pared by 6 bases and J by 0 bases, with 9 bases between. The CDR3 sequence is 14 residues long. Patients were ineligible given autoimmune disease history or systemic immunosuppression. Some clones are missing from TCRdb's copy, which holds only in-frame ones; the method was immunoSEQ multiplex PCR. The sample yields 48,000 or so clones, roughly 85% seen once. The chain couples TRBV7-8 to TRBJ2-1, with unresolved D. Sequencing used CD4+ or CD8+ T cells sorted from blood, obtained in a trial of the OX40 agonist ivuxolimab. The TCR comes from an adult with an advanced solid tumor such as melanoma, head and neck, liver or kidney cancer. The CDR3 loop reads CASSYASSYNEQFF. In DNA, the CDR3 is TGTGCCAGCAGTTACGCTAGCTCCTACAATGAGCAGTTCTTC.